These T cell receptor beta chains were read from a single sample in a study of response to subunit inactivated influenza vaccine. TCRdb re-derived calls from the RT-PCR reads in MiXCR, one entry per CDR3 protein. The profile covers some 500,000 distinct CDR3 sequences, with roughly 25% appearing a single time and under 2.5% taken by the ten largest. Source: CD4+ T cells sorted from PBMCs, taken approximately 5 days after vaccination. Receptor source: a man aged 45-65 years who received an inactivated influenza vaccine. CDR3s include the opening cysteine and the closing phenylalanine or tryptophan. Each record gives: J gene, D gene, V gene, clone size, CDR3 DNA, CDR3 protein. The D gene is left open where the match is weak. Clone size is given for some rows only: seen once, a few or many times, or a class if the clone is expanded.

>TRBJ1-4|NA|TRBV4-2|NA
TGTGCCAGCAGCCAAAGGGAGCTAGGCCCTAATGAAAAACTGTTTTTT
CASSQRELGPNEKLFF
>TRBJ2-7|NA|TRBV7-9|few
TGTGCCAGCAGCGGGCCCAACTCCTACGAGCAGTACTTC
CASSGPNSYEQYF
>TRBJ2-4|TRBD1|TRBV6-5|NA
TGTGCCAGCAGTTACTCGTGGACAGGGGGGGCCAAAAACATTCAGTACTTC
CASSYSWTGGAKNIQYF
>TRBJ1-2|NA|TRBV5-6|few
TGTGCCAGCAGCCCTCGTGTGAGGGGTGCTAACTATGGCTACACCTTC
CASSPRVRGANYGYTF
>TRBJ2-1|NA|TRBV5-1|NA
TGCGCCAGCAGCTCGGCTAGCTTACAATACAATGAGCAGTTCTTC
CASSSASLQYNEQFF
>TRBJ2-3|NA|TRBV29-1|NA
TGCAGCGGCGCGAGGGACAGCACAGATACGCAGTATTTT
CSGARDSTDTQYF
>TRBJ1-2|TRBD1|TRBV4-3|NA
TGCGCCAGCAGCCAAGATGGGACAGCTGGCTACACCTTC
CASSQDGTAGYTF
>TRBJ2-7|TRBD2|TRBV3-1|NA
TGTGCCAGCAGCCATCGGGGGACTAGCGGCCCCTACGAGCAGTACTTC
CASSHRGTSGPYEQYF
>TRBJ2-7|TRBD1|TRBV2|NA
TGTGCCAGCAGTGAAGATACAGGGGGAGTCTACGAGCAGTACTTC
CASSEDTGGVYEQYF
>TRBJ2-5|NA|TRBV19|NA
TGTGCCAGTAGACAGGGAGGCCAAGAGACCCAGTACTTC
CASRQGGQETQYF
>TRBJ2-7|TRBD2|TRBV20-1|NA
TGCAGTGCTAGAGCCGTTCTAGCGGGAATCTCCTACGAGCAGTACTTC
CSARAVLAGISYEQYF
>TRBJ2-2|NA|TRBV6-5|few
TGTGCCAGCAGTTACGGTGGGTCCAACACCGGGGAGCTGTTTTTT
CASSYGGSNTGELFF
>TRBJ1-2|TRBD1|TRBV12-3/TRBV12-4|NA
TGTGCCAGCAGTCCATGGACAGGGGGCGCAAACTATGGCTACACCTTC
CASSPWTGGANYGYTF
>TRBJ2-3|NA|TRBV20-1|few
TGCAGTGCCTACCGGGGGACGCAGTATTTT
CSAYRGTQYF
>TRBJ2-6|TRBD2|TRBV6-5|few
TGTGCCAGCAGTTATCTGGGAGGGGCTGGGGCCAACGTCCTGACTTTC
CASSYLGGAGANVLTF
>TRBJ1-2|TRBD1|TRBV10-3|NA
TGTGCCATCACCGCAGGGGGGGCTAGCGACTATGGCTACACCTTC
CAITAGGASDYGYTF
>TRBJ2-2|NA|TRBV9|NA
TGTGCCAGCAGCGCCCGGCGAGGGGGCGGGGAGCTGTTTTTT
CASSARRGGGELFF
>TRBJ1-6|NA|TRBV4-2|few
TGTGCCAGCAGCCAAGACGTTTCACCCCTCCACTTT
CASSQDVSPLHF
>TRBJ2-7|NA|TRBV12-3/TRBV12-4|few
TGTGCCAGCAGTCTCGGCACCGAACCCCTCTACGAGCAGTACTTC
CASSLGTEPLYEQYF
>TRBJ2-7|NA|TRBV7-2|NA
TGTGCCAGCAGCTCGGCCTCGGGACGACCCTACGAGCAGTACTTC
CASSSASGRPYEQYF
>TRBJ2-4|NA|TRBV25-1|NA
TGTGCCAGCAGTGAAGGACGAGCCAAAAACATTCAGTACTTC
CASSEGRAKNIQYF
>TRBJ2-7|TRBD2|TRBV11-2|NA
TGTGCCAGCAGCTTAGTAGGGACTAGCCTACGATCCTACGAGCAGTACTTC
CASSLVGTSLRSYEQYF
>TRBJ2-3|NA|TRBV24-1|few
TGTGCCACCAGTGATTTGGAGGGACATACGCAGTATTTT
CATSDLEGHTQYF
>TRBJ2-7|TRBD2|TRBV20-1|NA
TGCAGTGCTAGGGGGGACTACCCCTACGAGCAGTACTTC
CSARGDYPYEQYF
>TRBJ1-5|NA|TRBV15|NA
TGTGCCACCAGCAGCAGGAGCGGGGGCGCCCAGCCCCAGCATTTT
CATSSRSGGAQPQHF
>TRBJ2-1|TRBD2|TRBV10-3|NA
TGTGCCATCAGGACTAGCGGGAGGGATGAGCAGTTCTTC
CAIRTSGRDEQFF
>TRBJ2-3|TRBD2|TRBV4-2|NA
TGTGCCAGCAGCCATACCTCCGGGACTAGCGGAACAGATACGCAGTATTTT
CASSHTSGTSGTDTQYF
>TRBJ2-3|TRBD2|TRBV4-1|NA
TGCGCCAGCAGCCAAGAGGAGGCGGGGGGCCGAGATACGCAGTATTTT
CASSQEEAGGRDTQYF
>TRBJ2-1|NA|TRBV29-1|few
TGCAGCGTCCTCCGGGGGGCCTCCTACAATGAGCAGTTCTTC
CSVLRGASYNEQFF
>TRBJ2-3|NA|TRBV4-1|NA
TGCGCCAGCAGCCAAGTCCTCGCGATGCCCGATACGCAGTATTTT
CASSQVLAMPDTQYF
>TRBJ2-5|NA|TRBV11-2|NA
TGTGCCAGCAGCTCGCTGAACCGTAAGACCCAGTACTTC
CASSSLNRKTQYF
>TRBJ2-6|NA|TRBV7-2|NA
TGTGCCAGCAGCTTAGCAGGGACGGCTGGGGCCAACGTCCTGACTTTC
CASSLAGTAGANVLTF
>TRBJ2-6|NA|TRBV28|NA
TGTGCCAGCAGTCCGGCCCCCTCTGGGGCCAACGTCCTGACTTTC
CASSPAPSGANVLTF